This T cell receptor beta chain came from a study of OX40 agonist ivuxolimab in advanced cancers. Study-wide background: Eligibility rules accepted prior anti-PD-1, anti-PD-L1 or anti-CTLA-4 therapy, and over 35% had some.

Clones were sequenced by immunoSEQ multiplex PCR, and TCRdb holds only the in-frame ones, with some missing. The sample contains about 76,000 clones, approximately 86% of which appear only once. The CDR3 is 16 amino acids. Germline CDR1 is SGHKS and CDR2 is YYEKEE (reference sequence). V dropped 9 bases and J dropped 3; count of bases not matched to a gene: 13. This sequence was found in an adult with an advanced solid tumor such as melanoma, head and neck, liver or kidney cancer. The sample consisted of CD4+ or CD8+ T cells sorted from blood, taken in a trial of the OX40 agonist ivuxolimab. J is TRBJ1-5 and V is TRBV5-5; 9 bases map to TRBD1. CDR3 amino acids: CATYYRGREDNQPQHF. The DNA for the CDR3 is TGTGCCACCTATTACAGGGGGCGCGAGGACAATCAGCCCCAGCATTTT.